This TCR beta chain was captured by sequencing in a study of blood T cell repertoires in COVID-19. For the study at large: The study drew acute and convalescent COVID-19 samples from the United States, Italy and Spain.

Only in-frame clones appear in the TCRdb table, and some are missing; sequencing was by immunoSEQ multiplex PCR. This table has almost 55,000 clones, around 86% appearing once. The V gene's germline CDR1 is SGHNT and CDR2 YYREEE (reference sequence). This CDR3 region has 15 residues. V trimming: 4 bases; J trimming: 5 bases; junction bases outside the gene matches: 8. This rearrangement joins TRBV5-4 to TRBJ2-3; 9 bases match TRBD2. The clonotype originates from a human donor in a cohort sampled during active COVID-19. The sample consisted of peripheral blood. CDR3 in amino acids: CASSPSGRLGDTQYF. CDR3 in DNA: TGTGCCAGCAGCCCCAGCGGGAGGTTGGGAGATACGCAGTATTTT.